This passage covers 16 T cell receptor beta chains from one sample sequenced in a study of shared clonotypes between healthy human individuals. Only in-frame clones appear in the TCRdb table, and some are missing; sequencing was by immunoSEQ multiplex PCR. The sample shows some 530,000 clones, roughly 80% of them seen only once. Sequencing was done on a sample of PBMCs. These receptors were taken from a woman in her forties in good health. Some clones in this sample may be carry-over from other donors' samples.

On this clone itself: With only one base between it and a far larger clone, this is likely a read error. DNA for the CDR3: TGTGCCAGCAGTGCGGACGACACCGGGGAGCCGTTTTTT. It translates to CASSADDTGEPFF. J is TRBJ2-2 and V is TRBV6-4, with D possibly matching TRBD2 (5 bases). Germline V lookup: CDR1 MRHNA, CDR2 SNTAGT. The CDR3 contains 13 residues.

This clone showed up many times. This sample also contains other DNA sequences that code for the same CDR3. This chain links TRBV15 with TRBJ1-3, with TRBD1 as a possible D gene (5 bases). Germline values: CDR1 LNHNV, CDR2 YYDKDF (reference sequence). Deletions cut 1 base from V and 1 base from J, with 11 bases between. The CDR3 runs 16 residues. The CDR3 loop reads CATSRGRGESGNTIYF. The CDR3, as DNA: TGTGCCACCAGCAGAGGTCGGGGGGAATCTGGAAACACCATATATTTT.

The rearrangement joins TRBV4-3 to TRBJ1-2; TRBD1 matches 7 bases. Losses at the gene ends were 1 base for V and 2 bases for J; bases not matched to a gene: 10. Germline loops: CDR1 LGHNA, CDR2 YSLEER. This CDR3 has 17 amino acids. The CDR3 sequence: CASSQAILRGQNYGYTF. In nucleotides, the CDR3 is TGCGCCAGCAGCCAAGCCATCCTTCGGGGACAGAACTATGGCTACACCTTC.

This chain uses TRBV27 with TRBJ2-7, with D tentatively TRBD2 (6 bases). The V gene's germline CDR1 is MNHEY and CDR2 SMNVEV (reference sequence). Trimming removed 5 bases from V and 4 bases from J, with 15 bases in between. CDR3 length: 14 residues. CDR3 sequence reads: CASSPMVSGYEQYF. The CDR3 nucleotides read TGTGCCAGCAGTCCGATGGTTAGCGGATACGAGCAGTACTTC.

The V gene is TRBV2, the J gene TRBJ2-6; TRBD2 is a possible D gene (7 bases). V dropped 3 bases and J dropped 2 bases, with 11 bases sitting between them. The length of the CDR3 is 16 residues. From germline, CDR1 is SNHLY and CDR2 FYNNEI. The CDR3 nucleotides read TGTGCCAGCAGTGACAGGGGAGGGACTGGGGCCAACGTCCTGACTTTC. Translated, it gives CASSDRGGTGANVLTF.

This clone is a singleton in its sample. This rearrangement joins TRBV7-9 to TRBJ2-1; unclear D gene. V lost 1 base to trimming and J lost 4 bases, with 11 bases between them. The V gene's germline CDR1 is SEHNR and CDR2 FQNEAQ (reference sequence). The CDR3 has 15 amino acids. The CDR3 reads CASSLGPQMYNEQFF. CDR3 in DNA: TGTGCCAGCAGCTTAGGGCCCCAAATGTACAATGAGCAGTTCTTC.

Concerning this clone itself: A far larger clone is a single base away, which makes a read error likely. Other DNA sequences within the sample encode an identical CDR3. The chain couples TRBV6-1 to TRBJ2-7, with 7 bases identical to TRBD2. Germline V gives CDR1 MNHNS, CDR2 SASEGT. The CDR3 consists of 14 residues. V gave up 7 bases and J gave up 7 bases; unmatched junction bases: 13. CDR3 sequence: CASKVGGGSYEQYF. In nucleotides, the CDR3 is TGTGCCAGCAAGGTCGGCGGCGGGAGCTATGAGCAGTACTTC.

This chain joins TRBV28 and TRBJ2-1, with 8 bases matching TRBD2. Per germline, CDR1 MDHEN and CDR2 SYDVKM. The CDR3 is 15 residues long. Unmatched junction bases numbered 0, after V lost 2 bases and J lost 0 bases. The CDR3 coding sequence is TGTGCCAGCAGTTTAAGCGGGGGCTCCTACAATGAGCAGTTCTTC. Residues: CASSLSGGSYNEQFF.

The gene calls are TRBV7-4 and TRBJ2-7; maybe TRBD1 (5 bases). V dropped 5 bases and J dropped 5 bases, with 22 bases sitting between them. Germline assignment: CDR1 SGHVT and CDR2 SQSDAQ. The CDR3 extends over 16 amino acids. The CDR3 coding sequence is TGTGCCAGCAGCCCAACCAGGGAAATGGGTTTGGACGAGCAGTACTTC. Encoded protein: CASSPTREMGLDEQYF.

As concerns this clone: A single base is all that separates this from a far larger clone, so a read error is likely. The same CDR3 arises from other DNA sequences in this sample as well. The chain is built from TRBV6-1 and TRBJ2-7; D possibly corresponds to TRBD2 (6 bases). Germline CDR1 MNHNS, CDR2 SASEGT. Trimming stripped 3 bases from V and 2 bases from J, with 14 bases between. The CDR3 sequence is 15 residues long. DNA of the CDR3: TGTGCCAGCAGTGAGCGGCTAGCGCAGCCCTACGAGCAGTACTTC. Translating gives CASSERLAQPYEQYF.

This chain joins TRBV2 and TRBJ1-5; possibly TRBD1 for D (6 bases). Germline V gene data show CDR1 as SNHLY and CDR2 as FYNNEI. V shed 7 bases and J shed 9 bases, with 19 bases lying between them. This CDR3 has 14 residues. The CDR3 protein is CASKGTQGGSPQHF. The CDR3 coding sequence is TGTGCCAGCAAAGGAACACAGGGCGGCTCGCCCCAGCATTTT. The full variable domain, its missing parts supplied by reference TRBV2 and TRBJ1-5, is EPEVTQTPSHQVTQMGQEVILRCVPISNHLYFYWYRQILGQKVEFLVSFYNNEISEKSEIFDDQFSVERPDGSNFTLKIRSTKLEDSAMYFCASKGTQGGSPQHFGDGTRLSIL.

This clone was counted only a few times. This chain connects TRBV4-2 to TRBJ1-1; D unresolved. The V end lost 1 base, the J end lost 1 base, and 10 bases lay between the germline ends. CDR3 size: 15 residues. The V gene's germline CDR1 is LGHNA and CDR2 YNFKEQ. The CDR3 coding sequence is TGTGCCAGCAGCCAAGCGGTCGGGGAGAACACTGAAGCTTTCTTT. The encoded protein is CASSQAVGENTEAFF.

To note about this clone: Other nucleotide sequences from this sample produce the same CDR3. V usage is TRBV27 and J usage is TRBJ2-7, with TRBD2 identical over 7 bases. Trimming at V came to 0 bases and at J to 4 bases, leaving 0 bases not matched to a gene. The germline CDR1 and CDR2 sequences are MNHEY and SMNVEV (reference sequence). The CDR3 covers 13 residues. CDR3 residues: CASSLSGGYEQYF. The DNA of the CDR3 is TGTGCCAGCAGTTTATCCGGGGGGTACGAGCAGTACTTC.

The chain links TRBV11-3 to TRBJ1-2; maybe TRBD1 (6 bases). Germline CDR1 and CDR2: SGHNT and YENEEA. V lost 7 bases, J lost 3 bases, and 24 bases lay in between. This CDR3 region has 17 residues. The CDR3 DNA sequence: TGTGCCAGCATCCTTCACGGGACACCCTATTTCGACTATGGCTACACCTTC. This encodes CASILHGTPYFDYGYTF.

The V and J genes are TRBV7-9 and TRBJ2-1; 8 nucleotides agree with TRBD2. The CDR3 length is 14 residues. V gave up 6 bases and J gave up 7 bases; unmatched junction bases: 8. CDR1 is SEHNR and CDR2 is FQNEAQ in the germline V gene (reference sequence). CDR3 sequence: CASSRAGEGNEQFF. The CDR3 region has the DNA TGTGCCAGCAGTCGAGCGGGAGAGGGGAATGAGCAGTTCTTC.

This clone is medium-sized (0.01 to 0.1%). The sample carries other DNA sequences with the same CDR3. This sequence joins TRBV4-2 and TRBJ2-2, with TRBD2 as a possible D gene (6 bases). The V end was cut by 0 bases, the J end by 5 bases, with 10 bases between. This CDR3 contains 15 residues. The germline CDR1 and CDR2 sequences are LGHNA and YNFKEQ. In DNA form, the CDR3 reads TGTGCCAGCAGCCAAGATCACGGGAGTACCGGGGAGCTGTTTTTT. Protein product: CASSQDHGSTGELFF.